Listed here are 22 T cell receptor beta chains from one sample, sequenced in a study of human T cells and chemical hapten exposure. Using its own MiXCR run on the RACE reads, TCRdb lists one record per CDR3 protein. The sample lists approximately 82,000 distinct CDR3 sequences; more than 9% were seen once. The time point here: patch test 1, 2 weeks after DPC sensitization. Specified treatment: therapeutic diphenylcyclopropenone sensitization with weekly scalp DPC. The sample was whole blood, taken in connection with sensitization to the hapten diphenylcyclopropenone (DPC). These receptor sequences come from a middle-aged man with alopecia areata. Some clones in this sample may be carry-over from other donors' samples.

The chain couples TRBV3-1 to TRBJ2-6; D is uncertain. CDR1 is LGHDT, CDR2 YNNKEL, per germline (reference sequence). CDR3 length equals 14 residues. V dropped 2 bases and J dropped 2 bases, with 4 bases sitting between them. CDR3 DNA: TGTGCCAGCAGCCAATACCCTGGGGCCAACGTCCTGACTTTC. It yields the protein CASSQYPGANVLTF.

This rearrangement joins TRBV5-8 to TRBJ1-5; 11 positions match TRBD1. The CDR3 is 15 amino acids. Germline V gene data show CDR1 as SGHTS and CDR2 as YDEGEE. J was trimmed by 7 bases and V by 4 bases; bases with no gene match: 7. CDR3 region: CASSTGTGGQQPQHF. The CDR3 DNA reads TGTGCCAGCAGCACTGGGACAGGGGGACAACAGCCCCAGCATTTT.

This clonotype was detected a few times. The chain uses TRBV15 and TRBJ1-4, with D possibly TRBD1 on 5 matching bases. Germline lookup yields CDR1 LNHNV and CDR2 YYDKDF (reference sequence). Trimming shortened V by 11 bases and J by 10 bases, and 23 bases separated the two germline ends. The length of the CDR3 is 14 residues. CDR3 in amino acids: CAAGRVEQGGKLFF. Written as DNA, the CDR3 is TGTGCCGCAGGGCGAGTTGAGCAAGGCGGAAAACTGTTTTTT.

The table lists this clonotype with a few counts. This chain connects TRBV6-5 to TRBJ2-1; 10 bases match TRBD1. Losses at the gene ends were 6 bases for V and 4 bases for J; bases not matched to a gene: 9. The CDR3 runs to 16 residues. Germline loops: CDR1 MNHEY, CDR2 SVGAGI. The CDR3 DNA reads as TGTGCCAGCAGCCCCAGAGGACAGGGGGGTTACAATGAGCAGTTCTTC. Translation: CASSPRGQGGYNEQFF.

This clonotype was seen only a few times. V gene TRBV19 combines with J gene TRBJ2-6; D possibly corresponds to TRBD1 (5 bases). Trimming removed 10 bases at V and 0 bases at J, with 10 bases between. CDR1 and CDR2 (germline): LNHDA, SQIVND (reference sequence). There are 14 residues in the CDR3. This CDR3 is CATRQLSGANVLTF. Written as DNA, the CDR3 is TGTGCCACCCGACAGCTCTCTGGGGCCAACGTCCTGACTTTC.

This clonotype has at least ten counts. This sequence joins TRBV2 and TRBJ1-5; D is unresolved. Germline V CDR1 and CDR2: SNHLY, FYNNEI. V was shortened by 3 bases and J by 4 bases, with 10 bases between the two germline ends. This CDR3 has 14 amino acids. CDR3 sequence: CASSDQSRNQPQHF. The CDR3 DNA reads as TGTGCCAGCAGTGATCAGTCTAGGAATCAGCCCCAGCATTTT. Full variable domain (rest looked up from reference TRBV2 and TRBJ1-5): EPEVTQTPSHQVTQMGQEVILRCVPISNHLYFYWYRQILGQKVEFLVSFYNNEISEKSEIFDDQFSVERPDGSNFTLKIRSTKLEDSAMYFCASSDQSRNQPQHFGDGTRLSIL.

This clonotype was detected only a few times. Here the CDR3 reads CASRSGRSEQFF. Written as DNA, the CDR3 is TGTGCCAGCAGAAGCGGGAGGTCTGAGCAGTTCTTC. V is TRBV6-2 or TRBV6-3 and J is TRBJ2-1; 9 nucleotides line up with TRBD2. Germline V CDR1 and CDR2: MNHEY, SVGEGT. CDR3 length: 12 amino acids. Germline trimming cut 6 bases from V and 9 bases from J; bases unmatched to any gene: 3.

This clonotype was found many times. The chain employs TRBV6-2 or TRBV6-3 and TRBJ1-1, with TRBD1 matching over 10 bases. V shed 6 bases and J 1 base; nucleotides not matched to a gene: 2. Germline V lookup: CDR1 MNHEY, CDR2 SVGEGT. The CDR3 spans 14 residues. CDR3 sequence reads: CASRGQGPNTEAFF. The CDR3 nucleotides are TGTGCCAGCAGGGGACAGGGGCCGAACACTGAAGCTTTCTTT.

The rearrangement links TRBV12-3 or TRBV12-4 to TRBJ2-7; tentatively, D is TRBD1 or TRBD2 (5 bases each). This CDR3 region has 12 residues. V was clipped by 6 bases and J by 6 bases, with 12 bases between them. The DNA for the CDR3 is TGTGCCAGCAGCGAGGGGACGGCCGAGCAGTACGTC. Translating gives CASSEGTAEQYV.

The sample holds many counts of this clonotype. V usage is TRBV24-1 and J usage is TRBJ2-7; unclear D gene. The CDR3 spans 13 residues. The germline V gene encodes CDR1 KGHDR and CDR2 SFDVKD. V was cut by 5 bases and J by 7 bases, with 14 bases left in between. Here the CDR3 DNA reads TGTGCCACCAGTGCGAGGCCAAACGGGGAGCAGTACTTC. Its translation: CATSARPNGEQYF.

The chain joins TRBV5-1 to TRBJ2-5; 10 bases are shared with TRBD2. CDR1 and CDR2 from the germline V gene are SGHRS and YFSETQ. CDR3 length equals 16 residues. V was pared by 2 bases and J by 2 bases, with 6 bases of the junction left unmatched. The CDR3, as DNA: TGCGCCAGCAGCTTACTAGCGGGATCGGGGCAAGAGACCCAGTACTTC. Translating gives CASSLLAGSGQETQYF.

The V gene is TRBV10-3, the J gene TRBJ2-3, with D hard to call. Germline-derived CDR1 and CDR2 are ENHRY and SYGVKD. The V and J ends lost 4 bases and 2 bases respectively, with 10 bases between them. The CDR3 has 14 amino acids. CDR3: CAISANTYTDTQYF. The CDR3 nucleotides are TGTGCCATCAGTGCTAACACTTACACAGATACGCAGTATTTT.

The chain combines TRBV27 with TRBJ1-5; possible D gene TRBD1, 5 bases. Germline values: CDR1 MNHEY, CDR2 SMNVEV (reference sequence). The V and J ends lost 6 bases and 7 bases respectively, with 13 bases between them. The CDR3 has 13 amino acids. In DNA form, the CDR3 reads TGTGCCAGCAGGTTGCAGGGCGGCCAGCCCCAGCATTTT. It specifies CASRLQGGQPQHF.

This clonotype was seen ten or more times. The chain carries TRBV3-1 and TRBJ1-2, with D possibly matching TRBD1 (5 bases). With 1 base removed from V and 4 bases from J, the gap between germline ends came to 19 bases. Germline lookup yields CDR1 LGHDT and CDR2 YNNKEL (reference sequence). This CDR3 region has 17 residues. CDR3 in amino acids: CASSQGALDRLRYGYTF. In DNA, the CDR3 is TGTGCCAGCAGCCAAGGCGCCCTTGACAGATTGCGCTATGGCTACACCTTC.

This clonotype has ten or more counts. The chain has TRBV4-3 and TRBJ1-5; no definite D call. CDR3 length: 13 residues. V lost 0 bases, J lost 5 bases, and 5 bases lay in between. The germline gives CDR1 LGHNA, CDR2 YSLEER. Written as DNA, the CDR3 is TGCGCCAGCAGCCAAGATAAATATCAGCCCCAGCATTTT. As protein: CASSQDKYQPQHF.

The chain is built from TRBV29-1 and TRBJ2-3; no firm D call. The V gene's germline CDR1 is SQVTM and CDR2 ANQGSEA. V was pared by 4 bases and J by 3 bases, with 14 bases between. The CDR3 contains 14 residues. The CDR3 protein is CSVGVGQGTDTQYF. The CDR3 coding sequence is TGCAGCGTTGGGGTAGGGCAAGGGACAGATACGCAGTATTTT.

The chain recombines TRBV25-1 with TRBJ2-6, with no clear D. This CDR3 spans 17 amino acids. V dropped 6 bases and J dropped 0 bases, with 15 bases sitting between them. Germline values: CDR1 MGHDK, CDR2 SYGVNS. CDR3 region: CASSAPAHSSGANVLTF. In DNA, the CDR3 is TGTGCCAGCAGCGCCCCCGCGCACAGCTCTGGGGCCAACGTCCTGACTTTC.

Comments on this clonotype: This may come from a read error, since a much larger clone is one base off. The rearrangement links TRBV29-1 to TRBJ2-5; weak D call: TRBD2 (6 bases). Germline-derived CDR1 and CDR2 are SQVTM and ANQGSEA. V was shortened by 4 bases and J by 4 bases, with 16 bases between the two germline ends. This CDR3 contains 14 residues. This CDR3 reads CSVVDGRPGETQYF. CDR3 sequence (DNA): TGCAGCGTTGTGGACGGGAGACCGGGAGAGACCCAGTACTTC.

The chain links TRBV24-1 to TRBJ2-3; 9 nucleotides match TRBD2. V was clipped by 4 bases and J by 2 bases; unmatched bases: 6. The germline V gene encodes CDR1 KGHDR and CDR2 SFDVKD. The CDR3 sequence is 16 residues long. The CDR3 sequence: CATSDFLAGDTDTQYF. CDR3 nucleotides: TGTGCCACCAGTGACTTCTTAGCGGGAGACACAGATACGCAGTATTTT.

This clonotype came up a few times. V is TRBV29-1 and J is TRBJ2-1; perhaps TRBD1 as D (7 bases). Germline V lookup: CDR1 SQVTM, CDR2 ANQGSEA. V was cut by 4 bases and J by 10 bases, with 11 bases left in between. There are 11 residues in the CDR3. CDR3 loop: CSVAGGGEQFF. The DNA of the CDR3 is TGCAGCGTTGCAGGGGGAGGCGAGCAGTTCTTC.

This clonotype was detected a few times. The chain couples TRBV7-2 to TRBJ2-1; perhaps TRBD1 as D (7 bases). This CDR3 is 14 amino acids long. Trimming removed 2 bases at V and 7 bases at J, with 12 bases between. The germline CDR1 and CDR2 sequences are SGHTA and FQGNSA. The CDR3 nucleotides read TGTGCCAGCAGCTTATGGCGGGACAGTAATGAGCAGTTCTTC. Amino acids: CASSLWRDSNEQFF. The whole variable domain, filled in from reference TRBV7-2 and TRBJ2-1, reads GAGVSQSPSNKVTEKGKDVELRCDPISGHTALYWYRQSLGQGLEFLIYFQGNSAPDKSGLPSDRFSAERTGGSVSTLTIQRTQQEDSAVYLCASSLWRDSNEQFFGPGTRLTVL.

This chain joins TRBV24-1 and TRBJ2-5; possible D gene TRBD1, 9 bases. Germline-derived CDR1 and CDR2 are KGHDR and SFDVKD. Trimming took 4 bases from V and 4 from J, leaving 24 bases between them. The CDR3 length is 18 residues. CDR3: CATSDSGTGSGGGETQYF. The CDR3 region has the DNA TGTGCCACCAGTGACTCCGGGACAGGGAGCGGGGGAGGAGAGACCCAGTACTTC.